These 14 T cell receptor beta chains came from one sample sequenced in a study of CD8 T cells in Susac syndrome. With random hexamers, 0.5 to 1 ug RNA was reverse transcribed. TCRdb fed the immunoSEQ multiplex PCR reads into MiXCR, producing one record per CDR3 protein. The repertoire has around 150,000 distinct CDR3 sequences, about 94% of them found once; the top ten carry 0.27%. Sequencing was carried out using CD8+ T cells from PBMCs. The receptors originated from a human donor in good health.

The gene calls are TRBV19 and TRBJ1-1; D is possibly TRBD1 (5 bases). V was clipped by 3 bases and J by 0 bases, with 11 bases between them. Germline-derived CDR1 and CDR2 are LNHDA and SQIVND (reference sequence). The CDR3 is 15 amino acids. The CDR3 DNA reads TGTGCCAGTAGTATGGACGGGACCATGAACACTGAAGCTTTCTTT. This sequence encodes CASSMDGTMNTEAFF.

This CDR3 reads CASSLGGPLYEQYF. CDR3 bases: TGTGCCAGCAGTTTAGGAGGTCCCCTTTACGAGCAGTACTTC. The V gene is TRBV27, the J gene TRBJ2-7; D might be TRBD2 (5 bases). This CDR3 is built from 14 residues. V lost 2 bases and J 4 bases, leaving 12 bases between the germline ends. Germline CDR1 is MNHEY and CDR2 is SMNVEV (reference sequence).

V and J are TRBV9 and TRBJ2-1; D perhaps matches TRBD2 (6 bases). This CDR3 region has 16 residues. Trimming cost V 2 bases and J 1 base, with 13 bases left between them. CDR1 and CDR2 (germline): SGDLS, YYNGEE. The CDR3 protein is CASSVGGTGSYNEQFF. The CDR3 nucleotides are TGTGCCAGCAGCGTGGGCGGGACGGGTTCCTACAATGAGCAGTTCTTC.

The chain carries TRBV27 and TRBJ2-1; D is unresolved. Germline V lookup: CDR1 MNHEY, CDR2 SMNVEV (reference sequence). This CDR3 comprises 15 residues. The V end was cut by 6 bases, the J end by 3 bases, with 15 bases between. CDR3 in amino acids: CASRGGASDYNEQFF. In DNA form, the CDR3 reads TGTGCCAGCAGGGGTGGAGCCTCGGACTACAATGAGCAGTTCTTC.

This clonotype was counted once. The J gene is TRBJ2-7, the V gene TRBV28; 7 positions agree with TRBD2. CDR1 is MDHEN and CDR2 is SYDVKM in the germline V gene. Trimming removed 8 bases from V and 1 base from J; junction bases left unmatched: 8. The CDR3 covers 14 residues. CDR3 nucleotides: TGTGCCAGCCGTTCACCGGGACTATCCTACGAGCAGTACTTC. Its translation is CASRSPGLSYEQYF.

The rearrangement uses TRBV7-9 and TRBJ2-3; D perhaps matches TRBD2 (5 bases). Trimming removed 5 bases from V and 4 bases from J, with 13 bases in between. The CDR3 is 14 residues long. Germline CDR1 is SEHNR and CDR2 is FQNEAQ (reference sequence). The CDR3 loop reads CASSAGGIADTQYF. The CDR3 nucleotides read TGTGCCAGCAGCGCGGGTGGGATCGCAGATACGCAGTATTTT.

V gene TRBV27 combines with J gene TRBJ2-7; no definite D call. Per germline, CDR1 MNHEY and CDR2 SMNVEV (reference sequence). The CDR3 loop spans 14 amino acids. V lost 0 bases and J 0 bases, leaving 6 bases between the germline ends. The CDR3 is CASSLSAGSYEQYF. DNA for the CDR3: TGTGCCAGCAGTTTATCAGCTGGCTCCTACGAGCAGTACTTC.

The chain couples TRBV29-1 to TRBJ2-4, with unresolved D. V shed 4 bases and J shed 5 bases, with 9 bases lying between them. The CDR3 length is 12 residues. From germline, CDR1 is SQVTM and CDR2 ANQGSEA. Here the CDR3 DNA reads TGCAGCGTTGTGGCCCCAGAAAACATTCAGTACTTC. It specifies CSVVAPENIQYF. Combining the CDR3 with reference TRBV29-1 and TRBJ2-4 gives the whole variable domain SAVISQKPSRDICQRGTSLTIQCQVDSQVTMMFWYRQQPGQSLTLIATANQGSEATYESGFVIDKFPISRPNLTFSTLTVSNMSPEDSSIYLCSVVAPENIQYFGAGTRLSVL.

This clonotype has only one observation. The rearrangement uses TRBV2 and TRBJ1-1, with D unclear. V was pared by 7 bases and J by 1 base, with 7 bases between. The CDR3 is 12 amino acids. CDR1 SNHLY and CDR2 FYNNEI come from the germline V gene. CDR3 coding DNA: TGTGCCAGCATCCTGGAGAACACTGAAGCTTTCTTT. Its protein is CASILENTEAFF.

The chain combines TRBV20-1 with TRBJ2-5; 9 bases align to TRBD2. CDR3 size: 16 residues. Germline CDR1 DFQATT, CDR2 SNEGSKA (reference sequence). The trim removed 2 bases at V and 2 bases at J, leaving 9 bases unmatched. CDR3 in DNA: TGCAGTGCTAGATCGGATAGCGGGAGCACTCAAGAGACCCAGTACTTC. Residues: CSARSDSGSTQETQYF.

This chain uses TRBV20-1 with TRBJ2-1; 7 positions match TRBD2. Germline V gene data show CDR1 as DFQATT and CDR2 as SNEGSKA (reference sequence). The trim removed 0 bases at V and 1 base at J, leaving 12 bases unmatched. The CDR3 has 18 residues. The CDR3, as DNA: TGCAGTGCTAGAGATCAAGGGGTAGCGGGTCTGTCCTACAATGAGCAGTTCTTC. Amino acids: CSARDQGVAGLSYNEQFF.

The CDR3 loop reads CASSQDREGVVSYEQFF. The CDR3, as DNA: TGCGCCAGCAGCCAAGATCGGGAAGGAGTGGTAAGCTATGAGCAGTTCTTC. The rearrangement joins TRBV4-3 to TRBJ2-1; D possibly corresponds to TRBD2 (5 bases). The V and J ends lost 0 bases and 8 bases respectively, with 20 bases between them. This CDR3 has 17 amino acids. Germline-derived CDR1 and CDR2 are LGHNA and YSLEER.

This clonotype appeared once. The chain employs TRBV4-3 and TRBJ2-5; a weak D match, TRBD1 (5 bases). CDR3 length: 15 residues. Germline V gene data show CDR1 as LGHNA and CDR2 as YSLEER. The V gene lost 3 bases and the J gene lost 2 bases, with 13 bases spanning the gap. The CDR3 nucleotides are TGCGCCAGCAGCCAGGGGCCTTCAATACAAGAGACCCAGTACTTC. Translating gives CASSQGPSIQETQYF.

The V call is TRBV25-1, the J call TRBJ2-7; 8 bases map to TRBD1. The CDR3 totals 15 residues. Germline trimming cut 3 bases from V and 3 bases from J; bases unmatched to any gene: 7. Germline CDR1 is MGHDK and CDR2 is SYGVNS. CDR3 sequence: CASSDDDRGVYEQYF. CDR3 nucleotides: TGTGCCAGCAGTGATGATGACAGGGGTGTCTACGAGCAGTACTTC.